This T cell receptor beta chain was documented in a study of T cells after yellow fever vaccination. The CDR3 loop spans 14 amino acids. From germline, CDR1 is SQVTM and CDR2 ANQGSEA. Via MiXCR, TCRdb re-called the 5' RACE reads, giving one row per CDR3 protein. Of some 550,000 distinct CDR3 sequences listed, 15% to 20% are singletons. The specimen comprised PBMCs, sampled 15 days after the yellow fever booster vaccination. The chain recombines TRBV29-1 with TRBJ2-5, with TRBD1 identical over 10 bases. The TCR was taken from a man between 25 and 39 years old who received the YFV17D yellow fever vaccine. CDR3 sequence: CGDRQGANQETQYF. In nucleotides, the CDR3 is TGCGGCGACCGACAGGGGGCGAACCAAGAGACCCAGTACTTC. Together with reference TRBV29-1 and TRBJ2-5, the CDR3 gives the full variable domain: SAVISQKPSRDICQRGTSLTIQCQVDSQVTMMFWYRQQPGQSLTLIATANQGSEATYESGFVIDKFPISRPNLTFSTLTVSNMSPEDSSIYLCGDRQGANQETQYFGPGTRLLVL.